This TCR beta chain came from a study of blood T cell repertoires in COVID-19. The overall study: Sites across the United States, Italy and Spain contributed samples from acute and convalescent COVID-19. Nucleic acid was either cDNA or gDNA, and it came from T cells, B-cell-depleted T cells, or PBMCs.

The CDR3 covers 15 residues. The V segment lost 4 bases and the J segment 1 base; nucleotides outside the gene matches: 4. Looked up from germline, CDR1 is MNHEY and CDR2 is SMNVEV (reference sequence). Per the authors' pipeline: Amplifying reference gene primers gave estimates of nucleated cell counts. Using immunoSEQ multiplex PCR, the repertoire was profiled, and TCRdb retains in-frame clones only, with some absent. V and J calls and clone size are given by that table; D and trimming were obtained from the DNA. Of tens of thousands of clones in the sample, 85% were seen once. This clonotype originated in a human donor in a cohort sampled during active COVID-19. The material sequenced was peripheral blood. The rearrangement uses TRBV27 and TRBJ2-3, with TRBD1 identical over 8 bases. This CDR3 reads CASSSPTGGTDTQYF. The CDR3 region has the DNA TGTGCCAGCAGTTCTCCGACAGGGGGCACAGATACGCAGTATTTT.